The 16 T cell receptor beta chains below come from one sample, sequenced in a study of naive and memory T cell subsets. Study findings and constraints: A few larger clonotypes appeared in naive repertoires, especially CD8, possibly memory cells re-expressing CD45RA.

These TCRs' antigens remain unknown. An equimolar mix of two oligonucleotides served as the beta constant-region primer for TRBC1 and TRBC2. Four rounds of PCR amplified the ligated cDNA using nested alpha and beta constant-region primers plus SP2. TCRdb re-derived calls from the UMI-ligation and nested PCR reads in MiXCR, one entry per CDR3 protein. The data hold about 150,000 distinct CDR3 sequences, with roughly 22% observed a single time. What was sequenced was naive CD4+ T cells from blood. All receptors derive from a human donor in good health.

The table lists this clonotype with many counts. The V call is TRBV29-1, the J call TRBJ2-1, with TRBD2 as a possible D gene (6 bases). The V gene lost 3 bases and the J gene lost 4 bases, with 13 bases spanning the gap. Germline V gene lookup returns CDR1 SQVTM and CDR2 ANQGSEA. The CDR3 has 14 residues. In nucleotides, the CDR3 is TGCAGCGTTGATGGGGGGAGGACGTACAATGAGCAGTTCTTC. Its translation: CSVDGGRTYNEQFF.

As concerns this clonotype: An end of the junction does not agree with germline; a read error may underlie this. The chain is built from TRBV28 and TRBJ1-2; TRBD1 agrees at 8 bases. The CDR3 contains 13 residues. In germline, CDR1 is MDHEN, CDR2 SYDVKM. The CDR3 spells CASSDPQGVGYNF. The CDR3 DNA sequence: TGTGCCAGCAGCGATCCACAGGGGGTCGGCTACAACTTC.

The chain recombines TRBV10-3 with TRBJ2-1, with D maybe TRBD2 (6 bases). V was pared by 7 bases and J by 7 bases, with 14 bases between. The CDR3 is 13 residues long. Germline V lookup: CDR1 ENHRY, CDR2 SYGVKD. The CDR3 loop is CAINGGVGNEQFF. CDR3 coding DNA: TGTGCCATCAACGGCGGGGTGGGGAATGAGCAGTTCTTC.

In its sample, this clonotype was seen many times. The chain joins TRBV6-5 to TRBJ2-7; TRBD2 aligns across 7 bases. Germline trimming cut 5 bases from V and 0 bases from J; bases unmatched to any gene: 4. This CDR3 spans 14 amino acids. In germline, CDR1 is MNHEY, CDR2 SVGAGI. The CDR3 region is CASSNGGFSYEQYF. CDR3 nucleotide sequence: TGTGCCAGCAGTAACGGGGGGTTCTCCTACGAGCAGTACTTC.

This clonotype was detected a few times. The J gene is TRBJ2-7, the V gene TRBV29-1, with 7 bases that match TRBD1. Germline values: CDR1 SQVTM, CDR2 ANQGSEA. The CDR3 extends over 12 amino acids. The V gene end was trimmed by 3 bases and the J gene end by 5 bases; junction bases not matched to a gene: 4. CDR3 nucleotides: TGCAGCGTTGAGGGGACAGCTCACGAGCAGTACTTC. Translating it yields CSVEGTAHEQYF.

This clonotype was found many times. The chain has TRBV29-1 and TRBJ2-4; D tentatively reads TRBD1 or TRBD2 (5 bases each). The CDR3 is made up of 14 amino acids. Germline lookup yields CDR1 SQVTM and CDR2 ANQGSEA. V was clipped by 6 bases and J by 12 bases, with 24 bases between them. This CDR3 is CSVADSLTYSDQYF. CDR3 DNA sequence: TGCAGCGTCGCTGACAGTTTAACGTATAGCGATCAGTACTTC. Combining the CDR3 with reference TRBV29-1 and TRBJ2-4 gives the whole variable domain SAVISQKPSRDICQRGTSLTIQCQVDSQVTMMFWYRQQPGQSLTLIATANQGSEATYESGFVIDKFPISRPNLTFSTLTVSNMSPEDSSIYLCSVADSLTYSDQYFGAGTRLSVL.

The CDR3 nucleotides read TGTGCCATCAGCCGCGGGGATGAGCAGTTCTTC. It codes for CAISRGDEQFF. The chain links TRBV10-3 to TRBJ2-1; a possible D gene is TRBD2 (6 bases). V shed 6 bases and J shed 8 bases, with 8 bases lying between them. Looked up from germline, CDR1 is ENHRY and CDR2 is SYGVKD. The CDR3 runs 11 residues.

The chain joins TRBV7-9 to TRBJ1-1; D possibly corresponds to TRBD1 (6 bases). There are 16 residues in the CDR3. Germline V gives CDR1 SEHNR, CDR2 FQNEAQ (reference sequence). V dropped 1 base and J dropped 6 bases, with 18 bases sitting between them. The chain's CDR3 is CASSLGGKIQGPEAFF. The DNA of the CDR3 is TGTGCCAGCAGCTTAGGAGGGAAAATACAGGGCCCTGAAGCTTTCTTT.

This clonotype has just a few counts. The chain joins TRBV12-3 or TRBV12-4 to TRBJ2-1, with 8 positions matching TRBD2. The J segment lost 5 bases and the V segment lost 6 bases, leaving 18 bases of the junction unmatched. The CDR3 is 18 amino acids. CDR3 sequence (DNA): TGTGCCAGCAGACCCTTGGCCCGCCTAGCGGGTACCCACAATGAGCAGTTCTTC. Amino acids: CASRPLARLAGTHNEQFF.

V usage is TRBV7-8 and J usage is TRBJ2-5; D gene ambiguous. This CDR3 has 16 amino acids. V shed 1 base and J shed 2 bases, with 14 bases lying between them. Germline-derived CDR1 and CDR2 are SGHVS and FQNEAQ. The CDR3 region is CASSLVVGNSQETQYF. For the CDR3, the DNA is TGTGCCAGCAGCTTAGTTGTCGGAAATTCACAAGAGACCCAGTACTTC. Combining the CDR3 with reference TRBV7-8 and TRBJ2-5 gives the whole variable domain GAGVSQSPRYKVAKRGQDVALRCDPISGHVSLFWYQQALGQGPEFLTYFQNEAQLDKSGLPSDRFFAERPEGSVSTLKIQRTQQEDSAVYLCASSLVVGNSQETQYFGPGTRLLVL.

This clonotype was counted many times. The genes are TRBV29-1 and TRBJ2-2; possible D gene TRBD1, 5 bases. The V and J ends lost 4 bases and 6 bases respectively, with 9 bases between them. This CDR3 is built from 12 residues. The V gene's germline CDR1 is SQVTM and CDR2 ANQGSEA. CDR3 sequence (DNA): TGCAGCGTTGGGGGCCTCGCCGGGGAGCTGTTTTTT. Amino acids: CSVGGLAGELFF.

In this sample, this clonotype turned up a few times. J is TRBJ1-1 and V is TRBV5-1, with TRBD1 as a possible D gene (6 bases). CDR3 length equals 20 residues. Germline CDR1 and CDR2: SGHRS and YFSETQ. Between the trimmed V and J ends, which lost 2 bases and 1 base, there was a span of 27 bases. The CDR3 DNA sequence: TGCGCCAGCAGCTTCGCATTAGAAGGGGGGCGACCCACGGAGAACACTGAAGCTTTCTTT. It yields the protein CASSFALEGGRPTENTEAFF.

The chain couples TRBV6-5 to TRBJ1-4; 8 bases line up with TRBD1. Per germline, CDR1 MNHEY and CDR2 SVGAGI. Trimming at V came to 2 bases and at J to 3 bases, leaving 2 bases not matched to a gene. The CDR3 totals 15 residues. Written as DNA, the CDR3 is TGTGCCAGCAGTTACCTGACAGGGGCTAATGAAAAACTGTTTTTT. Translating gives CASSYLTGANEKLFF.

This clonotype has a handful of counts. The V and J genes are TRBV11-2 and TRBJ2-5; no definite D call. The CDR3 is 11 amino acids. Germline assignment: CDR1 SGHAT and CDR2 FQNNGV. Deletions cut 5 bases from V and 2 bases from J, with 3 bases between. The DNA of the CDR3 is TGTGCCAGCAGCACACAAGAGACCCAGTACTTC. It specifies CASSTQETQYF.

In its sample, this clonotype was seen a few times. CDR3 in amino acids: CASSSPRTGAKNIQYF. The CDR3 DNA reads TGTGCCAGCAGTTCCCCGCGGACAGGGGCCAAAAACATTCAGTACTTC. The chain uses TRBV12-3 or TRBV12-4 and TRBJ2-4; 8 bases map to TRBD1. The junction had 6 bases not matched to a gene; V was cut back by 4 bases and J by 1 base. CDR3 size: 16 residues.

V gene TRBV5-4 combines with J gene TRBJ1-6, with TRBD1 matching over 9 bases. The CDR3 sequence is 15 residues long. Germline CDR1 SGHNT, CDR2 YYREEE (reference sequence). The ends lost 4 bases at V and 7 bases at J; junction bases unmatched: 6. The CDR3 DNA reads TGTGCCAGCAGCCCCGGGACAGGGAGGAATTCACCCCTCCACTTT. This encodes CASSPGTGRNSPLHF.